The 17 T cell receptor beta chains presented below share a single source sample, sequenced in a study of shared clonotypes between healthy human individuals. Assay: immunoSEQ multiplex PCR; the TCRdb copy retains only in-frame clones and omits some. Of approximately 1,500,000 clones detected, approximately 98% appear once; the ten largest clones hold approximately 0.44%. Input material: naive CD4+ T cells sorted from blood. The subset denotes: CD45RA+ positively selected. These receptors came from a man aged 25 to 45 in good health.

This clone was seen just once. The CDR3 protein is CASSLDQNGGYEQYF. CDR3 in DNA: TGTGCCAGCAGCTTGGATCAGAACGGGGGCTACGAGCAGTACTTC. This rearrangement joins TRBV5-6 to TRBJ2-7, with D perhaps matching TRBD2 (6 bases). The CDR3 has 15 amino acids. CDR1 is SGHDT, CDR2 YYEEEE, per germline. V lost 0 bases and J lost 3, with 13 bases in between.

The CDR3 nucleotides read TGTGCCAGCAGCCTCAGGGGAGGGGACACTGAAGCTTTCTTT. This sequence encodes CASSLRGGDTEAFF. J is TRBJ1-1 and V is TRBV7-6; tentative D call: TRBD1 (6 bases). The CDR3 loop spans 14 amino acids. V was clipped by 5 bases and J by 3 bases, with 13 bases between them. Germline assignment: CDR1 SGHVS and CDR2 FNYEAQ.

The V call is TRBV5-4, the J call TRBJ2-1, with D tentatively TRBD2 (5 bases). This CDR3 is built from 17 residues. CDR1 and CDR2 (germline): SGHNT, YYREEE (reference sequence). The ends were cut back, 0 bases at V and 4 bases at J, with 17 bases in the middle. The chain's CDR3 is CASSLGPSGLNYNEQFF. The CDR3 DNA reads as TGTGCCAGCAGCTTGGGACCAAGCGGCCTAAATTACAATGAGCAGTTCTTC.

V usage is TRBV7-9 and J usage is TRBJ1-1; no clear D gene. This CDR3 has 13 residues. V was trimmed by 6 bases and J by 1 base, leaving 9 bases between them. Germline CDR1 SEHNR, CDR2 FQNEAQ (reference sequence). CDR3 nucleotides: TGTGCCAGCAGTTATAAGGGGAACACTGAAGCTTTCTTT. Encoded protein: CASSYKGNTEAFF.

The chain couples TRBV18 to TRBJ1-1; D is undetermined. Germline V gene sequence: CDR1 KGHSH, CDR2 LQKENI. CDR3 length: 14 residues. Between the trimmed V and J ends, which lost 3 bases and 4 bases, there was a span of 12 bases. CDR3 sequence reads: CASSPHPGTTEAFF. The CDR3 DNA sequence: TGTGCCAGCTCACCTCACCCAGGTACCACTGAAGCTTTCTTT.

The gene calls are TRBV30 and TRBJ2-7; TRBD2 aligns across 12 bases. In germline, CDR1 is GTSNPN, CDR2 SVGIG (reference sequence). The CDR3 extends over 14 amino acids. The V and J ends lost 2 bases and 6 bases, in that order; junction bases with no gene match: 5. The CDR3, as DNA: TGTGCCTGGAGTTCGACTAGCGGGAGTAGCGAGCAGTACTTC. This encodes CAWSSTSGSSEQYF.

The CDR3 nucleotides are TGTGCCAGCTCACCAATTCAGGGGGCCGTCGAGCAGTACTTC. Translation gives CASSPIQGAVEQYF. The rearrangement joins TRBV18 to TRBJ2-7; 8 bases are a match to TRBD1. This CDR3 region has 14 residues. The ends lost 2 bases at V and 6 bases at J; junction bases unmatched: 6. Per germline, CDR1 KGHSH and CDR2 LQKENI.

The rearrangement uses TRBV7-8 and TRBJ2-2; D unresolved. The CDR3 has 21 residues. Germline CDR1 and CDR2: SGHVS and FQNEAQ. Trimming removed 1 base at V and 2 bases at J, with 26 bases between. CDR3 DNA: TGTGCCAGCAGCTTAGGTCTCCGGCCACTGAACGGGCAGGTCAACACCGGGGAGCTGTTTTTT. Translating it yields CASSLGLRPLNGQVNTGELFF.

The CDR3 DNA sequence: TGTGCCAGTAGAAACAGGGGAGTGCACGAGCAGTACTTC. It is translated as CASRNRGVHEQYF. The J gene is TRBJ2-7, the V gene TRBV19, with 7 nucleotides matching TRBD1. After removal of 6 bases from V and 5 bases from J, the junction contained 7 bases not matched to a gene. CDR3 length equals 13 residues. In germline, CDR1 is LNHDA, CDR2 SQIVND (reference sequence).

Note on this clone: The sample contains more than one DNA sequence encoding this CDR3. The chain's CDR3 is CASSLAGNYGYTF. In DNA form, the CDR3 reads TGTGCCAGCAGTTTGGCCGGGAACTATGGCTACACCTTC. The V gene is TRBV27, the J gene TRBJ1-2, with D unresolved. Per the germline V gene, CDR1 is MNHEY and CDR2 is SMNVEV (reference sequence). CDR3 length: 13 residues. V was trimmed by 3 bases and J by 2 bases, leaving 7 bases between them.

CDR3 DNA: TGTGCCAGCAGCTTCCGGACAGGGGTCGACGAAAAACTGTTTTTT. Translation gives CASSFRTGVDEKLFF. V and J are TRBV7-9 and TRBJ1-4; 9 bases are a match to TRBD1. Germline V gives CDR1 SEHNR, CDR2 FQNEAQ (reference sequence). The CDR3 covers 15 residues. Unmatched junction bases numbered 7, after V lost 3 bases and J lost 8 bases.

This clone was seen once. In the same sample, other DNA sequences code for this CDR3. The chain couples TRBV5-1 to TRBJ2-3; D gene uncertain. Germline assignment: CDR1 SGHRS and CDR2 YFSETQ. The CDR3 loop spans 15 amino acids. V was clipped by 0 bases and J by 0 bases, with 8 bases between them. In DNA form, the CDR3 reads TGCGCCAGCAGCTTGGGGAGACCCAGCACAGATACGCAGTATTTT. Amino acids: CASSLGRPSTDTQYF.

The V call is TRBV15, the J call TRBJ2-7, with 11 bases fitting TRBD2. This CDR3 contains 17 residues. V shed 2 bases and J 13 bases; nucleotides not matched to a gene: 19. The germline V gene encodes CDR1 LNHNV and CDR2 YYDKDF (reference sequence). CDR3 sequence reads: CATSRSTTGLAVGTRYF. The CDR3 coding sequence is TGTGCCACCAGCAGATCAACTACGGGACTAGCGGTAGGAACCCGATACTTC.

In its sample, this clone was seen once. The chain carries TRBV7-9 and TRBJ1-1; maybe TRBD1 (6 bases). The CDR3 is made up of 14 amino acids. Germline V lookup: CDR1 SEHNR, CDR2 FQNEAQ (reference sequence). V lost 7 bases and J 3 bases, leaving 15 bases between the germline ends. This chain's CDR3 is CASTPTGGHTEAFF. The CDR3 coding sequence is TGTGCCAGCACTCCCACCGGGGGGCACACTGAAGCTTTCTTT. The full variable domain, rest sourced from reference TRBV7-9 and TRBJ1-1, is DTGVSQNPRHKITKRGQNVTFRCDPISEHNRLYWYRQTLGQGPEFLTYFQNEAQLEKSRLLSDRFSAERPKGSFSTLEIQRTEQGDSAMYLCASTPTGGHTEAFFGQGTRLTVV.

This clone has a single count. The chain has TRBV5-6 and TRBJ2-3; no definite D call. The length of the CDR3 is 13 residues. The V gene lost 0 bases and the J gene lost 2 bases, with 4 bases spanning the gap. Per germline, CDR1 SGHDT and CDR2 YYEEEE. The CDR3 nucleotides are TGTGCCAGCAGCTTGGGGAACACAGATACGCAGTATTTT. Encoded protein: CASSLGNTDTQYF.

The chain employs TRBV11-2 and TRBJ2-5; no clear D. CDR3 size: 13 residues. V was pared by 4 bases and J by 5 bases, with 11 bases between. Germline CDR1 is SGHAT and CDR2 is FQNNGV. For the CDR3, the DNA is TGTGCCAGCAGCTCCCCCCCGGCGGAGACCCAGTACTTC. Amino acids: CASSSPPAETQYF.

The chain employs TRBV28 and TRBJ2-7; D is possibly TRBD1 or TRBD2 (5 bases each). The CDR3 extends over 14 amino acids. V lost 2 bases and J lost 9, with 17 bases in between. Germline CDR1 and CDR2: MDHEN and SYDVKM. The CDR3 is CASSLSGTLLAQYF. The CDR3 nucleotides read TGTGCCAGCAGTTTAAGTGGGACCCTGCTGGCGCAGTACTTC.